A single sample is the source of the 21 T cell receptor beta chains below, sequenced in a study of OX40 agonist ivuxolimab in advanced cancers. The data were produced by immunoSEQ multiplex PCR, yet TCRdb's version contains in-frame clones alone and is incomplete. This table has 20,000 to 25,000 clones, around 83% appearing once. The sample here was CD4+ or CD8+ T cells sorted from blood, taken in a trial of the OX40 agonist ivuxolimab. The receptors shown here come from an adult with an advanced solid tumor such as melanoma, head and neck, liver or kidney cancer.

The gene calls are TRBV6-6 and TRBJ2-1; possibly TRBD1 or TRBD2 for D (5 bases each). Germline V CDR1 and CDR2: MNHNY, SVGAGI (reference sequence). V lost 5 bases to trimming and J lost 6 bases, with 14 bases between them. The CDR3 is made up of 14 amino acids. The CDR3 sequence: CASSARGDLNEQFF. CDR3 DNA: TGTGCCAGCAGTGCCCGAGGGGATCTCAATGAGCAGTTCTTC.

This clone has only one observation. The chain combines TRBV10-2 with TRBJ2-1, with TRBD1 matching 7 bases. The CDR3 spans 14 residues. Germline trimming cut 7 bases from V and 2 bases from J; bases unmatched to any gene: 5. Per germline, CDR1 WSHSY and CDR2 SAAADI. CDR3 sequence reads: CASKEGAAYNEQFF. The CDR3 DNA reads as TGCGCCAGCAAAGAGGGGGCGGCCTACAATGAGCAGTTCTTC.

This chain joins TRBV10-2 and TRBJ2-5, with 7 bases fitting TRBD1. Germline CDR1 WSHSY, CDR2 SAAADI. V trimming: 7 bases; J trimming: 5 bases; junction bases outside the gene matches: 16. The CDR3 consists of 16 residues. CDR3 sequence reads: CASTSYNRGLGETQYF. The DNA of the CDR3 is TGCGCCAGCACCAGTTATAACAGGGGCCTAGGGGAGACCCAGTACTTC.

This rearrangement joins TRBV11-2 to TRBJ1-2, with D uncertain. The germline V and J ends were trimmed by 3 bases and 8 bases, with 13 bases remaining between them. The germline V gene encodes CDR1 SGHAT and CDR2 FQNNGV. This CDR3 contains 13 residues. The CDR3 sequence: CASSFDTVGGYTF. The CDR3 DNA reads TGTGCCAGCAGCTTTGACACGGTCGGCGGCTACACCTTC. The whole variable domain, filled in from reference TRBV11-2 and TRBJ1-2, reads EAGVAQSPRYKIIEKRQSVAFWCNPISGHATLYWYQQILGQGPKLLIQFQNNGVVDDSQLPKDRFSAERLKGVDSTLKIQPAKLEDSAVYLCASSFDTVGGYTFGSGTRLTVV.

The gene calls are TRBV15 and TRBJ2-3; 9 bases map to TRBD2. Per germline, CDR1 LNHNV and CDR2 YYDKDF (reference sequence). The J segment lost 2 bases and the V segment lost 1 base, leaving 4 bases of the junction unmatched. This CDR3 has 16 residues. This chain's CDR3 is CATSRGSSGITDTQYF. Written as DNA, the CDR3 is TGTGCCACCAGCAGAGGGTCTAGCGGGATCACAGATACGCAGTATTTT.

The sample holds one count of this clone. V and J are TRBV10-3 and TRBJ1-3; possibly TRBD1 for D (5 bases). The length of the CDR3 is 14 residues. The V gene lost 10 bases and the J gene lost 0 bases, with 13 bases spanning the gap. Germline values: CDR1 ENHRY, CDR2 SYGVKD. CDR3 in DNA: TGTGCCACCCATGACAGCCTCTCTGGAAACACCATATATTTT. Encoded protein: CATHDSLSGNTIYF.

In this sample, this clone turned up a few times. V usage is TRBV11-2 and J usage is TRBJ1-2; 7 nucleotides agree with TRBD1. The CDR3 is 13 residues long. Germline V CDR1 and CDR2: SGHAT, FQNNGV. V gave up 5 bases and J gave up 8 bases; unmatched junction bases: 8. CDR3 nucleotides: TGTGCCAGCAGCCTTGACAGGGCTGGCGGCTACACCTTC. Protein product: CASSLDRAGGYTF.

The CDR3 here is CAWGTGGAEAFF. CDR3 DNA sequence: TGTGCCTGGGGAACAGGGGGAGCTGAAGCTTTCTTT. This chain uses TRBV30 with TRBJ1-1; 8 positions match TRBD1. In germline, CDR1 is GTSNPN, CDR2 SVGIG (reference sequence). The CDR3 extends over 12 amino acids. V was clipped by 5 bases and J by 6 bases; unmatched bases: 5.

This clone occurred once. The chain links TRBV11-2 to TRBJ1-1; D remains ambiguous. This CDR3 contains 15 residues. Looked up from germline, CDR1 is SGHAT and CDR2 is FQNNGV. The germline V and J ends were trimmed by 3 bases and 0 bases, with 11 bases remaining between them. CDR3 DNA: TGTGCCAGCAGCTTTCGTGCGGCGCTGAACACTGAAGCTTTCTTT. Its protein product is CASSFRAALNTEAFF.

V is TRBV5-1 and J is TRBJ2-3; 8 positions agree with TRBD1. Per germline, CDR1 SGHRS and CDR2 YFSETQ. V was clipped by 4 bases and J by 2 bases; unmatched bases: 6. The CDR3 consists of 15 residues. CDR3 sequence (DNA): TGCGCCAGCAGCGGAGAGGGACAGGTCACAGATACGCAGTATTTT. This gives the protein CASSGEGQVTDTQYF.

The chain is built from TRBV6-5 and TRBJ2-3; D is possibly TRBD2 (7 bases). This CDR3 is 14 amino acids long. Germline assignment: CDR1 MNHEY and CDR2 SVGAGI. V was pared by 11 bases and J by 6 bases, with 21 bases between. DNA of the CDR3: TGTGCCGCACAAGGTGCGGGGGCTGAGGATACGCAGTATTTT. This gives the protein CAAQGAGAEDTQYF.

The chain couples TRBV19 to TRBJ1-1; TRBD1 is a possible D gene (5 bases). Germline loops: CDR1 LNHDA, CDR2 SQIVND (reference sequence). This CDR3 comprises 12 residues. V was pared by 2 bases and J by 6 bases, with 7 bases between. The CDR3 sequence: CASSISGAEAFF. In nucleotides, the CDR3 is TGTGCCAGTAGTATATCGGGGGCTGAAGCTTTCTTT.

The chain has TRBV11-1 and TRBJ2-5; D possibly corresponds to TRBD2 (6 bases). The DNA end lines up better with TRBJ2-7; the J call may be wrong. This CDR3 is built from 14 residues. CDR1 is SGHAT and CDR2 is FQDESV in the germline V gene (reference sequence). CDR3 region: CASTADRRAYEQYF. The CDR3 DNA is TGTGCCAGCACGGCTGATCGGAGGGCCTACGAGCAGTACTTC.

The chain links TRBV6-1 to TRBJ1-5, with D hard to call. The CDR3 is made up of 15 amino acids. Germline CDR1 is MNHNS and CDR2 is SASEGT. Trimming shortened V by 0 bases and J by 5 bases, and 11 bases separated the two germline ends. CDR3 sequence: CASSEAPDGYQPQHF. In DNA, the CDR3 is TGTGCCAGCAGTGAAGCCCCAGATGGCTATCAGCCCCAGCATTTT.

This chain connects TRBV28 to TRBJ1-5, with unresolved D. The CDR3 length is 11 residues. From germline, CDR1 is MDHEN and CDR2 SYDVKM. The CDR3 region is CASYSNQPQHF. The CDR3 DNA is TGTGCAAGTTATAGCAATCAGCCCCAGCATTTT.

This chain uses TRBV6-1 with TRBJ2-5; D is unclear. Germline CDR1 MNHNS, CDR2 SASEGT. V was shortened by 6 bases and J by 1 base, with 9 bases between the two germline ends. The CDR3 consists of 13 residues. The CDR3 coding sequence is TGTGCCAGCAGGGTAACCGGCCAAGAGACCCAGTACTTC. Its translation: CASRVTGQETQYF.

This clone was picked up one time. The V call is TRBV15, the J call TRBJ2-2; D is uncertain. Between the trimmed V and J ends, which lost 0 bases and 8 bases, there was a span of 16 bases. This CDR3 is 16 amino acids long. The V gene's germline CDR1 is LNHNV and CDR2 YYDKDF (reference sequence). As DNA, the CDR3 is TGTGCCACCAGCAGAGATTTCGGCCCCCGAGGTGGGGAGCTGTTTTTT. Residues: CATSRDFGPRGGELFF.

V gene TRBV10-2 combines with J gene TRBJ2-2; D is undetermined. The V end was cut by 7 bases, the J end by 2 bases, with 11 bases between. In germline, CDR1 is WSHSY, CDR2 SAAADI. CDR3 length: 14 residues. CDR3 sequence (DNA): TGCGCCAGCAAAGAGTTAGCCAACACCGGGGAGCTGTTTTTT. This gives the protein CASKELANTGELFF.

V and J are TRBV19 and TRBJ1-3; 7 bases agree with TRBD1. Germline CDR1 is LNHDA and CDR2 is SQIVND (reference sequence). V lost 5 bases to trimming and J lost 7 bases; unmatched junction nucleotides: 14. The CDR3 sequence is 16 residues long. CDR3 nucleotide sequence: TGTGCCAGTAGTGAACAGGGGACGAATGGGCGGAACACCATATATTTT. It codes for CASSEQGTNGRNTIYF. Full variable domain (missing parts from reference TRBV19 and TRBJ1-3): DGGITQSPKYLFRKEGQNVTLSCEQNLNHDAMYWYRQDPGQGLRLIYYSQIVNDFQKGDIAEGYSVSREKKESFPLTVTSAQKNPTAFYLCASSEQGTNGRNTIYFGEGSWLTVV.

The chain joins TRBV9 to TRBJ1-4, with TRBD1 identical over 7 bases. CDR3 length: 15 residues. J lost 8 bases, V lost 4 bases, and 11 bases had no gene match. CDR1 and CDR2 from the germline V gene are SGDLS and YYNGEE. CDR3 DNA: TGTGCCAGCAGCCCGGGACAGTCGGCGGTGGAAAAACTGTTTTTT. Protein product: CASSPGQSAVEKLFF.

The chain joins TRBV2 to TRBJ1-2; no firm D call. Trimming left V 3 bases short and J 3 bases short, with 11 bases between. The germline CDR1 and CDR2 sequences are SNHLY and FYNNEI. This CDR3 has 14 residues. The CDR3 region is CASSDAREHYGYTF. The CDR3 nucleotides are TGTGCCAGCAGTGACGCCCGGGAGCACTATGGCTACACCTTC.